This TCR beta chain was sequenced in a study of cytomegalovirus exposure and HLA in healthy donors. Overall study findings and caveats: Earlier findings revealed that most TCR beta V segments proved productive either about 90% or about 30% of the time.

The study ran its PCR with 60 Vbeta and 13 Jbeta primers. Measured with immunoSEQ multiplex PCR; TCRdb has only the in-frame clones, and not every one. The sample has roughly 71,000 clones; 65% to 80% are singletons. A remark on this clone: Antigen: not known.

Sequenced material: PBMCs. The sequence was obtained from a man aged 40-49 years in good health and CMV-seropositive.

The CDR3 is CAWSPTGTGGPQPQHF. The CDR3, as DNA: TGTGCCTGGAGTCCGACGGGGACAGGCGGTCCTCAGCCCCAGCATTTT. The V gene is TRBV30, the J gene TRBJ1-5, with TRBD1 identical over 8 bases. V gave up 2 bases and J gave up 6 bases; unmatched junction bases: 12. Germline V CDR1 and CDR2: GTSNPN, SVGIG (reference sequence). The CDR3 is 16 residues long.